One sample yielded the 11 T cell receptor beta chains listed below, sequenced in a study of T cell changes during pregnancy in multiple sclerosis. Libraries were prepared by immunoSEQ multiplex PCR; TCRdb keeps only in-frame clonotypes and omits some of them. Here the sample spans under 35,000 clones, around 89% being singletons. Sample: CD4+ T cells from peripheral blood mononuclear cells, taken in the third trimester of pregnancy. Receptor source: a female donor in good health, enrolled as a control in a pregnancy study.

V is TRBV25-1 and J is TRBJ2-3; 9 bases align to TRBD2. This CDR3 region has 13 residues. The germline gives CDR1 MGHDK, CDR2 SYGVNS. The V segment lost 8 bases and the J segment 3 bases; nucleotides outside the gene matches: 3. For the CDR3, the DNA is TGTGCCAGCGCTGGACTAGCGACAGATACGCAGTATTTT. This encodes CASAGLATDTQYF.

This clone was seen just once. The J gene is TRBJ2-1, the V gene TRBV7-9, with 10 bases that match TRBD2. Germline V gives CDR1 SEHNR, CDR2 FQNEAQ (reference sequence). Trimming at V came to 5 bases and at J to 6 bases, leaving 13 bases not matched to a gene. This CDR3 comprises 17 residues. CDR3 DNA: TGTGCCAGCAGCACCAGCCAGCAAGCGGGGGGGCGCAATGAGCAGTTCTTC. Translated, it gives CASSTSQQAGGRNEQFF. The full variable domain, in which reference TRBV7-9 and TRBJ2-1 provide the parts outside the CDR3, is DTGVSQNPRHKITKRGQNVTFRCDPISEHNRLYWYRQTLGQGPEFLTYFQNEAQLEKSRLLSDRFSAERPKGSFSTLEIQRTEQGDSAMYLCASSTSQQAGGRNEQFFGPGTRLTVL.

The V and J genes are TRBV13 and TRBJ1-1; TRBD1 aligns across 9 bases. Germline CDR1 and CDR2: PRHDT and FYEKMQ (reference sequence). Losses at the gene ends were 5 bases for V and 5 bases for J; bases not matched to a gene: 12. The CDR3 runs to 16 residues. The CDR3 DNA is TGTGCCAGCAGCCGAGACCGGGACAGGGAGAAAACTGAAGCTTTCTTT. Amino acid sequence: CASSRDRDREKTEAFF.

A note on this clone: At the DNA level, this CDR3 is encoded by other sequences in the same sample as well. CDR3 in DNA: TGTGCCTGGAAGAGGGAAAAACTGTTTTTT. Protein sequence: CAWKREKLFF. V gene TRBV30 combines with J gene TRBJ1-4; D not certain. CDR1 and CDR2 (germline): GTSNPN, SVGIG (reference sequence). The CDR3 sequence is 10 residues long. The V and J ends lost 4 bases and 8 bases respectively, with 5 bases between them.

The DNA of the CDR3 is TGTGCCAGCACCCCCCTCGTGGGCTATTCACCCCTCCACTTT. This gives the protein CASTPLVGYSPLHF. The chain employs TRBV19 and TRBJ1-6; D is ambiguous. Germline V gene lookup returns CDR1 LNHDA and CDR2 SQIVND (reference sequence). V was trimmed by 9 bases and J by 8 bases, leaving 17 bases between them. The CDR3 has 14 residues. Full variable domain (outside the CDR3, taken from reference TRBV19 and TRBJ1-6): DGGITQSPKYLFRKEGQNVTLSCEQNLNHDAMYWYRQDPGQGLRLIYYSQIVNDFQKGDIAEGYSVSREKKESFPLTVTSAQKNPTAFYLCASTPLVGYSPLHFGNGTRLTVT.

This sequence joins TRBV19 and TRBJ1-1; D is perhaps TRBD1 (5 bases). The V gene's germline CDR1 is LNHDA and CDR2 SQIVND (reference sequence). V lost 4 bases and J lost 5, with 17 bases in between. The CDR3 length is 15 residues. CDR3 sequence reads: CASSKGSMGLTEAFF. CDR3 sequence (DNA): TGTGCCAGTAGTAAAGGATCGATGGGGCTTACTGAAGCTTTCTTT.

V gene TRBV12-2 combines with J gene TRBJ2-2; the table's D call TRBD2 went unverified against the DNA. TRBV12-2 constitutes a pseudogene. The CDR3 has 16 residues. CDR3 sequence: CASRLCLAGLTGELFF. The CDR3 coding sequence is TGTGCAAGTCGCTTATGTCTAGCGGGACTCACCGGGGAGCTGTTTTTT.

The chain combines TRBV5-1 with TRBJ2-5; D is unclear. V was pared by 2 bases and J by 5 bases, with 10 bases between. The CDR3 runs 13 residues. Germline assignment: CDR1 SGHRS and CDR2 YFSETQ. CDR3 residues: CASSFQSSETQYF. In nucleotides, the CDR3 is TGCGCCAGCAGCTTCCAGTCTTCGGAGACCCAGTACTTC.

The J gene is TRBJ2-5, the V gene TRBV7-6; 10 bases line up with TRBD2. The length of the CDR3 is 16 residues. Per the germline V gene, CDR1 is SGHVS and CDR2 is FNYEAQ. V was pared by 5 bases and J by 5 bases, with 11 bases of the junction left unmatched. CDR3 nucleotide sequence: TGTGCCAGCAGCGCCGTGGGAGCGGGGGGGCGTGAGACCCAGTACTTC. Residues: CASSAVGAGGRETQYF. Together with reference TRBV7-6 and TRBJ2-5, the CDR3 gives the full variable domain: GAGVSQSPRYKVTKRGQDVALRCDPISGHVSLYWYRQALGQGPEFLTYFNYEAQQDKSGLPNDRFSAERPEGSISTLTIQRTEQRDSAMYRCASSAVGAGGRETQYFGPGTRLLVL.

The rearrangement uses TRBV18 and TRBJ2-7; 7 bases are a match to TRBD1. The germline V gene encodes CDR1 KGHSH and CDR2 LQKENI. The CDR3 totals 15 residues. Unmatched junction bases numbered 7, after V lost 2 bases and J lost 3 bases. The DNA of the CDR3 is TGTGCCAGCTCACCAAAACCGGGACAGAACTACGAGCAGTACTTC. It yields the protein CASSPKPGQNYEQYF.

This chain joins TRBV7-9 and TRBJ1-1; D gene ambiguous. CDR1 and CDR2 (germline): SEHNR, FQNEAQ (reference sequence). This CDR3 is 14 amino acids long. Deletions cut 5 bases from V and 2 bases from J, with 12 bases between. The CDR3 loop reads CASSRLEVNTEAFF. DNA for the CDR3: TGTGCCAGCAGCCGGCTGGAGGTAAACACTGAAGCTTTCTTT.